This TCR beta chain was sequenced in a study of T cells in Graves' hyperthyroidism and ophthalmopathy. Broader study findings: The model forecast ophthalmopathy, anticipating it by a median around 6.5 months before onset.

The source of the PBMCs was 8 to 10 ml of fresh peripheral blood. To note about this clonotype: The antigen is unknown.

This CDR3 has 13 amino acids. The V and J ends lost 4 bases and 7 bases respectively, with 10 bases between them. Looked up from germline, CDR1 is SGHDN and CDR2 is FVKESK. RNA transcripts gave rise to amplified TCR beta CDR3 regions. HTBI primers were the set used in a first-round RT-PCR of the TCR CDR3. Each CDR3 protein is one row after TCRdb ran MiXCR on the multiplex PCR reads. The table includes fewer than 800,000 distinct CDR3 sequences, about a sixth detected once. Sequenced: blood. The source of this sequence is a young man with Graves' hyperthyroidism. The V and J genes are TRBV14 and TRBJ2-2; no firm D call. The CDR3 region is CASSLRSRGELFF. The CDR3 DNA sequence: TGTGCCAGCAGCCTAAGGTCCCGCGGGGAGCTGTTTTTT.